The clone carrying this TCR beta chain has just one count. With 8 bases clipped from V and 0 bases from J, the junction kept 13 bases outside the gene matches. The CDR3 covers 18 residues. Germline lookup yields CDR1 MNHEY and CDR2 SMNVEV (reference sequence). Arm-PCR of CDR3 regions and iRepertoire HTBI primers were used to build TCR beta libraries. TCRdb reprocessed the multiplex PCR reads with MiXCR, giving one entry per CDR3 protein. The sample carries roughly 320,000 distinct CDR3 sequences, roughly a sixth recorded once. Indicated time point: newly diagnosed GD, antithyroid drugs for less than 3 months. Following extraction of RNA from PBMCs, that RNA was used to make the TCR library. This record comes from a study of regulatory T cells in long-lasting Graves disease. This sample was also put to use in a study of T cells in Graves' hyperthyroidism and ophthalmopathy.

This sample comprised peripheral blood mononuclear cells (PBMCs), obtained at new diagnosis, from a patient treated with antithyroid drugs. The clonotype comes from a man between 40 and 49 years old with Graves disease. V is TRBV27 and J is TRBJ2-7, with 13 bases lining up with TRBD2. The CDR3 region is CASHKGGLAGESSYEQYF. In DNA form, the CDR3 reads TGTGCCAGCCACAAAGGAGGACTAGCGGGGGAGAGCTCCTACGAGCAGTACTTC.